This entry lists 9 T cell receptor beta chains sequenced from one sample in a study of T cell responses to AZD1222 COVID-19 vaccine. Libraries were prepared by immunoSEQ multiplex PCR; TCRdb keeps only in-frame clonotypes and omits some of them. Altogether over 75,000 clones are present, roughly nine tenths being singletons, with the ten largest covering roughly 31%. The material was peripheral blood, obtained on day 0 of AZD1222 vaccination. These receptors were taken from an adult in good health.

The chain is built from TRBV5-5 and TRBJ1-4, with D possibly TRBD1 on 6 matching bases. The CDR3 extends over 16 amino acids. Trimming left V 2 bases short and J 4 bases short, with 15 bases between. Germline V gene sequence: CDR1 SGHKS, CDR2 YYEKEE (reference sequence). The CDR3 DNA reads TGTGCCAGCAGCTTAACTGGCGGAGGGGGTAATGAAAAACTGTTTTTT. This sequence encodes CASSLTGGGGNEKLFF.

CDR3 in amino acids: CASSVGGDGRMHNEQFF. The CDR3 coding sequence is TGTGCCAGCAGCGTAGGTGGGGACGGGAGGATGCACAATGAGCAGTTCTTC. V and J are TRBV9 and TRBJ2-1, with 7 bases that match TRBD2. The CDR3 loop spans 17 amino acids. CDR1 is SGDLS, CDR2 YYNGEE, per germline. V dropped 0 bases and J dropped 5; count of bases not matched to a gene: 11.

V is TRBV5-6 and J is TRBJ1-1; D is perhaps TRBD1 (5 bases). The germline V gene has CDR1 SGHDT and CDR2 YYEEEE. The CDR3 runs 15 residues. The V and J ends lost 4 bases and 0 bases respectively, with 13 bases between them. The CDR3 is CASSRIGTVNTEAFF. Here the CDR3 DNA reads TGTGCCAGCAGCAGAATAGGGACGGTGAACACTGAAGCTTTCTTT. Variable domain in full (rest from reference TRBV5-6 and TRBJ1-1): DAGVTQSPTHLIKTRGQQVTLRCSPKSGHDTVSWYQQALGQGPQFIFQYYEEEERQRGNFPDRFSGHQFPNYSSELNVNALLLGDSALYLCASSRIGTVNTEAFFGQGTRLTVV.

The chain combines TRBV5-1 with TRBJ2-2; the D gene is possibly TRBD2 (6 bases). This CDR3 has 15 amino acids. V was pared by 2 bases and J by 5 bases, with 13 bases between. The germline CDR1 and CDR2 sequences are SGHRS and YFSETQ. CDR3 DNA sequence: TGCGCCAGCAGCTTTAGCGGAGAGGGGACCGGGGAGCTGTTTTTT. Translated, it gives CASSFSGEGTGELFF.

This clone was counted once. DNA for the CDR3: TGTGCCAGCAGCTGGGACAGGGAGGATGAGCAGTTCTTC. This gives the protein CASSWDREDEQFF. This chain connects TRBV28 to TRBJ2-1, with 9 bases fitting TRBD1. The CDR3 sequence is 13 residues long. Germline V gives CDR1 MDHEN, CDR2 SYDVKM. Germline trimming cut 6 bases from V and 8 bases from J; bases unmatched to any gene: 5.

V and J are TRBV30 and TRBJ2-7; D call uncertain. The V end was cut by 3 bases, the J end by 2 bases, with 8 bases between. Germline V gene sequence: CDR1 GTSNPN, CDR2 SVGIG (reference sequence). This CDR3 region has 12 residues. The CDR3 nucleotides read TGTGCCTGGAGCAACCGAGCCTACGAGCAGTACTTC. Translated, it gives CAWSNRAYEQYF.

This chain uses TRBV20-1 with TRBJ2-3; 12 bases map to TRBD1. The CDR3 loop spans 15 amino acids. From germline, CDR1 is DFQATT and CDR2 SNEGSKA (reference sequence). The junction had 5 bases not matched to a gene; V was cut back by 3 bases and J by 4 bases. This chain's CDR3 is CSASSGTGGPDTQYF. Here the CDR3 DNA reads TGCAGTGCTAGTTCTGGGACAGGGGGCCCAGATACGCAGTATTTT.

The chain employs TRBV28 and TRBJ2-7; 9 nucleotides line up with TRBD2. Germline lookup yields CDR1 MDHEN and CDR2 SYDVKM. Trimming took 4 bases from V and 2 from J; bases not matched to a gene: 6. The CDR3 spans 15 residues. CDR3: CASSYPAGGPYEQYF. The CDR3 bases are TGTGCCAGCAGTTATCCGGCGGGAGGGCCCTACGAGCAGTACTTC. Based on the CDR3 plus reference TRBV28 and TRBJ2-7, the full variable domain is DVKVTQSSRYLVKRTGEKVFLECVQDMDHENMFWYRQDPGLGLRLIYFSYDVKMKEKGDIPEGYSVSREKKERFSLILESASTNQTSMYLCASSYPAGGPYEQYFGPGTRLTVT.

The V and J genes are TRBV7-9 and TRBJ2-3, with 7 bases aligning to TRBD1. CDR1 is SEHNR and CDR2 is FQNEAQ in the germline V gene (reference sequence). The CDR3 is 13 amino acids. After removal of 5 bases from V and 6 bases from J, the junction contained 5 bases not matched to a gene. The CDR3 region has the DNA TGTGCCAGCAGCCCGAGGGGGCCGGATACGCAGTATTTT. It translates to CASSPRGPDTQYF.